This T cell receptor beta chain emerged from a study of control samples from healthy donors and cancer patients. V lost 5 bases and J 5 bases, leaving 15 bases between the germline ends. This CDR3 has 14 amino acids. Germline V CDR1 and CDR2: LNHNV, YYDKDF (reference sequence). This clone was observed a single time. Clones were sequenced by immunoSEQ multiplex PCR, and TCRdb holds only the in-frame ones, with some missing. The data show some 130,000 clones, with 75% to 95% seen just once and 2% to 2.5% held by the top ten. Specimen: blood. The source is a man aged 18 to 30 in good health. The chain combines TRBV15 with TRBJ2-5; no definite D call. The CDR3: CATSPPTRRETQYF. CDR3 coding DNA: TGTGCCACCAGCCCCCCTACGCGAAGGGAGACCCAGTACTTC. Combining the CDR3 with reference TRBV15 and TRBJ2-5 gives the whole variable domain DAMVIQNPRYQVTQFGKPVTLSCSQTLNHNVMYWYQQKSSQAPKLLFHYYDKDFNNEADTPDNFQSRRPNTSFCFLDIRSPGLGDTAMYLCATSPPTRRETQYFGPGTRLLVL.